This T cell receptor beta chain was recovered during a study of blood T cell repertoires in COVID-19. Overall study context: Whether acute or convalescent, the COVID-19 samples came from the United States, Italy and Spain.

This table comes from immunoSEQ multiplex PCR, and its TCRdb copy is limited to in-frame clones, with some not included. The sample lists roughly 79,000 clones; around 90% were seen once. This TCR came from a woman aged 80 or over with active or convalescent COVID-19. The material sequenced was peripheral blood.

The CDR3 sequence: CASSVGSTGELFF. The CDR3 DNA sequence: TGTGCCAGCAGTGTAGGGAGTACCGGGGAGCTGTTTTTT. V gene TRBV2 combines with J gene TRBJ2-2; the D gene is possibly TRBD2 (5 bases). Germline V CDR1 and CDR2: SNHLY, FYNNEI. V dropped 4 bases and J dropped 5 bases, with 8 bases sitting between them. The length of the CDR3 is 13 residues.